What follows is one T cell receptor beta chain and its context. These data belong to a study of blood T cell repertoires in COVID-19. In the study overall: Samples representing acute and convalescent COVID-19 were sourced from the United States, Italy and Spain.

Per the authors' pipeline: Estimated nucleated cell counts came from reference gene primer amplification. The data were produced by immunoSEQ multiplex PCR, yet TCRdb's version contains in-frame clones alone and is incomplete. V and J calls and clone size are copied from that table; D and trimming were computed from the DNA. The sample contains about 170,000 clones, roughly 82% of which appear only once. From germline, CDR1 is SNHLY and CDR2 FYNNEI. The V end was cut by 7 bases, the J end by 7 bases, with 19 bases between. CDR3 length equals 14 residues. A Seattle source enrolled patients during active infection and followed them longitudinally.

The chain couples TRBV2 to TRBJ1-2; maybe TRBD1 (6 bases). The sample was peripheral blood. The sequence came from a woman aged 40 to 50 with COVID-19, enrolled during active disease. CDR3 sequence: CASNQGSGRGGYTF. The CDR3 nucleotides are TGTGCCAGCAATCAGGGGTCGGGCAGGGGTGGCTACACCTTC.